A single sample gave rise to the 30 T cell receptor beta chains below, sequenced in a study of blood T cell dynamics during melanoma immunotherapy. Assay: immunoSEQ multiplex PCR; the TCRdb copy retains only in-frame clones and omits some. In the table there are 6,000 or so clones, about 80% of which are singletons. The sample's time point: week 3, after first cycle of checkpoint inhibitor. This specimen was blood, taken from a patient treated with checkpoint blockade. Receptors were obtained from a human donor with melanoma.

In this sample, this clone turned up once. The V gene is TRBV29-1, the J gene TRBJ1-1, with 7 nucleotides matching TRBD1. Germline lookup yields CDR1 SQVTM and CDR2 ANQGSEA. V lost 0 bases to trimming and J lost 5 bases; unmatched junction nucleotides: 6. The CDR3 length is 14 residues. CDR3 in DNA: TGCAGCGTTGAAGAACAGGGGAGAGGAACTGAAGCTTTCTTT. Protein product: CSVEEQGRGTEAFF.

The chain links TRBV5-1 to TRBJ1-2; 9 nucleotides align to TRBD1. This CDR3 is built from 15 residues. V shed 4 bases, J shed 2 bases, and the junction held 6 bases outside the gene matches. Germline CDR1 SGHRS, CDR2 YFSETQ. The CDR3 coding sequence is TGCGCCAGCAGCCTCAGGACAGGGGCAAACTATGGCTACACCTTC. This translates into CASSLRTGANYGYTF.

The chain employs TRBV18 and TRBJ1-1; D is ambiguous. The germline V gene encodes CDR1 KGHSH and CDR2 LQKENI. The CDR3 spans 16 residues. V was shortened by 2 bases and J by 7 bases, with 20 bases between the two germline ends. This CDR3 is CASSPGALRGSGEAFF. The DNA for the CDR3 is TGTGCCAGCTCACCAGGAGCTCTGAGAGGGTCCGGTGAAGCTTTCTTT.

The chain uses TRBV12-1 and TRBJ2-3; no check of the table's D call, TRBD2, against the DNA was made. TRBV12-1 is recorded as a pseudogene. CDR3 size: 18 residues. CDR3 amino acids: CASSGLAGTPCSTDTQYF. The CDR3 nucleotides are TGTGCCTCCTCAGGGCTAGCGGGGACGCCCTGTAGCACAGATACGCAGTATTTT.

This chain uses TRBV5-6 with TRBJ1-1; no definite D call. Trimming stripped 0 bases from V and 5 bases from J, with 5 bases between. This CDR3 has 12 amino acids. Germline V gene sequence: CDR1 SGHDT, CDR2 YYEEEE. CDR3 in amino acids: CASSLVPTEAFF. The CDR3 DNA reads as TGTGCCAGCAGCTTGGTCCCTACTGAAGCTTTCTTT.

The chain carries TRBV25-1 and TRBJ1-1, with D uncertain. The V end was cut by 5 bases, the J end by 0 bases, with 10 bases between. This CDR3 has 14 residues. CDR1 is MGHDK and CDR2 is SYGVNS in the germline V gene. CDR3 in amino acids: CASSFVGMNTEAFF. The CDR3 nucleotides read TGTGCCAGCAGTTTTGTGGGTATGAACACTGAAGCTTTCTTT. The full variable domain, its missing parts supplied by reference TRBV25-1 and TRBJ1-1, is EADIYQTPRYLVIGTGKKITLECSQTMGHDKMYWYQQDPGMELHLIHYSYGVNSTEKGDLSSESTVSRIRTEHFPLTLESARPSHTSQYLCASSFVGMNTEAFFGQGTRLTVV.

The CDR3 sequence: CASSSETGTGTEAFF. The CDR3 DNA is TGTGCCAGCTCATCGGAGACAGGGACGGGGACTGAAGCTTTCTTT. The chain uses TRBV18 and TRBJ1-1; 7 bases map to TRBD1. The V gene's germline CDR1 is KGHSH and CDR2 LQKENI. V was clipped by 5 bases and J by 5 bases; unmatched bases: 11. The CDR3 has 15 residues.

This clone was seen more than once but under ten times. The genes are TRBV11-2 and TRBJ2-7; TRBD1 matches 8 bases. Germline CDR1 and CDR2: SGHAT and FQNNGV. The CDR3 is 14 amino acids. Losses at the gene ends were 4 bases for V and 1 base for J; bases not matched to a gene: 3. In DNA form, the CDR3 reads TGTGCCAGCAGCTCCCGGGACAGGTCCTACGAGCAGTACTTC. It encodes CASSSRDRSYEQYF.

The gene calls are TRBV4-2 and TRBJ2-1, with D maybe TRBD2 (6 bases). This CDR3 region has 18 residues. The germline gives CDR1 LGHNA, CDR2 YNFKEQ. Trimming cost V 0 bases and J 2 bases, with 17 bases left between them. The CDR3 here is CASSQDEGRASAYNEQFF. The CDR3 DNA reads TGTGCCAGCAGCCAAGATGAGGGTAGGGCTAGCGCCTACAATGAGCAGTTCTTC.

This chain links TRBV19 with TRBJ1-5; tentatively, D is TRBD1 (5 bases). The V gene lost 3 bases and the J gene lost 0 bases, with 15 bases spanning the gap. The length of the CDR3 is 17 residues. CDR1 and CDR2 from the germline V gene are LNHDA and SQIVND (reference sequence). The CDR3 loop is CASSMARQSNSNQPQHF. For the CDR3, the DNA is TGTGCCAGTAGTATGGCCCGACAGAGCAATAGCAATCAGCCCCAGCATTTT.

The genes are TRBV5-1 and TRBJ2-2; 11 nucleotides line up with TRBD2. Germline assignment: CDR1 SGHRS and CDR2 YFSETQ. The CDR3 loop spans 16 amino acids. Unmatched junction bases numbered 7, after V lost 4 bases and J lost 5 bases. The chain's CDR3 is CASSASLAGETGELFF. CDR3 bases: TGCGCCAGCAGCGCCTCACTAGCGGGAGAAACCGGGGAGCTGTTTTTT.

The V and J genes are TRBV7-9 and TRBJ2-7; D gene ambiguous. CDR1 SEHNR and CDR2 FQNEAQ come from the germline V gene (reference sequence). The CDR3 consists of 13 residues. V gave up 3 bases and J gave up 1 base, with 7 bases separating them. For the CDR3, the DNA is TGTGCCAGCAGCTTCGGTGAATCCTACGAGCAGTACTTC. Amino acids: CASSFGESYEQYF.

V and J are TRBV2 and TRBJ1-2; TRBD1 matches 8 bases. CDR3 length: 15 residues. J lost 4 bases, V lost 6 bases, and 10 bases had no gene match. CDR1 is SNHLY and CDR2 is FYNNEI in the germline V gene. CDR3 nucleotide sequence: TGTGCCAGCAGGCCGGGACAGGCGATTTTCTATGGCTACACCTTC. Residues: CASRPGQAIFYGYTF.

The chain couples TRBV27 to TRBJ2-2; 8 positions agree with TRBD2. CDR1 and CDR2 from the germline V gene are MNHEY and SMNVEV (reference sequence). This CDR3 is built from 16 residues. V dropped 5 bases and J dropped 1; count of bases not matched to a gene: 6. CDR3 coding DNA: TGTGCCAGCAGTCCCATAGCGGGATTGAACACCGGGGAGCTGTTTTTT. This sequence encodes CASSPIAGLNTGELFF.

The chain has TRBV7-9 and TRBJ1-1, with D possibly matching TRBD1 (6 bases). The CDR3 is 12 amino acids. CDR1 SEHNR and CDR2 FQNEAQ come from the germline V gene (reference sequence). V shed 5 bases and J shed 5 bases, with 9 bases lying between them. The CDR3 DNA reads TGTGCCAGCAGCGTACAGGGAACTGAAGCTTTCTTT. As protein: CASSVQGTEAFF.

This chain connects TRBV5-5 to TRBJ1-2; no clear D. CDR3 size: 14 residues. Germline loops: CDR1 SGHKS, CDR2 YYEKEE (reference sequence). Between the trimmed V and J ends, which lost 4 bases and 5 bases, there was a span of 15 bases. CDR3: CASSPQGPVYGYTF. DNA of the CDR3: TGTGCCAGCAGCCCTCAAGGGCCTGTATATGGCTACACCTTC.

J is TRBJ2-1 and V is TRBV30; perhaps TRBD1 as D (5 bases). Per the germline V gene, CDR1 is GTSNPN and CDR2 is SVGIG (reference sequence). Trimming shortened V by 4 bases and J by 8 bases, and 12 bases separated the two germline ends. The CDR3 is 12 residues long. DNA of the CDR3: TGTGCCTGGAAGGCCAGGGCGTATGAGCAGTTCTTC. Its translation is CAWKARAYEQFF.

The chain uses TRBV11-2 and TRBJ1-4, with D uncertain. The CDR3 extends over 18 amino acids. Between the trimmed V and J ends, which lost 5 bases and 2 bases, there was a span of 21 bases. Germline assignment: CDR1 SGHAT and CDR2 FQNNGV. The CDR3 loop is CASSQDRAVGRTNEKLFF. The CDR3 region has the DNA TGTGCCAGCAGCCAAGATCGGGCTGTGGGTAGGACTAATGAAAAACTGTTTTTT.

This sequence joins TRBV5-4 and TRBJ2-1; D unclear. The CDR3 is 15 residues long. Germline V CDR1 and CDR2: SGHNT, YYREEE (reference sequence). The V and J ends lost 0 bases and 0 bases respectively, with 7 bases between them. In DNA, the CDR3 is TGTGCCAGCAGCTTGGGGGGATCCTCCTACAATGAGCAGTTCTTC. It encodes CASSLGGSSYNEQFF.

The CDR3 DNA is TGTGCCAGTAGTACAAACACAGGGTTTAAGCAGTACTTC. The encoded protein is CASSTNTGFKQYF. The chain uses TRBV19 and TRBJ2-7; the D gene is possibly TRBD1 (6 bases). Germline V gene sequence: CDR1 LNHDA, CDR2 SQIVND (reference sequence). Deletions cut 4 bases from V and 8 bases from J, with 15 bases between. CDR3 length: 13 amino acids.

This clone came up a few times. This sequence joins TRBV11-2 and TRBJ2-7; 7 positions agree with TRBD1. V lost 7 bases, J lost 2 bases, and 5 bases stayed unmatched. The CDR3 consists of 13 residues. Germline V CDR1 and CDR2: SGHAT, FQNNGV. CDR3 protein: CASTLGQTYEQYF. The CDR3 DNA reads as TGTGCCAGCACCCTGGGACAGACCTACGAGCAGTACTTC. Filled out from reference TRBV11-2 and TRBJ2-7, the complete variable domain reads EAGVAQSPRYKIIEKRQSVAFWCNPISGHATLYWYQQILGQGPKLLIQFQNNGVVDDSQLPKDRFSAERLKGVDSTLKIQPAKLEDSAVYLCASTLGQTYEQYFGPGTRLTVT.

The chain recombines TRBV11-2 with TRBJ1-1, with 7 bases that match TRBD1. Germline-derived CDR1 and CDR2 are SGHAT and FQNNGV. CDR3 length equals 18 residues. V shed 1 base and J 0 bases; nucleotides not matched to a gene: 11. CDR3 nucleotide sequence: TGTGCCAGCAGCTTAGTTGGGACAGCTAGTACTCTGAACACTGAAGCTTTCTTT. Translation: CASSLVGTASTLNTEAFF.

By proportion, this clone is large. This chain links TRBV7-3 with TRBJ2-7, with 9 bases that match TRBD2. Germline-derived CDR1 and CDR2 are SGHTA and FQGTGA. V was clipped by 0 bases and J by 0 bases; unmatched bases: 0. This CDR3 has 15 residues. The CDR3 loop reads CASSLTSGGSYEQYF. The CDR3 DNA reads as TGTGCCAGCAGCTTAACTAGCGGGGGCTCCTACGAGCAGTACTTC.

CDR3 DNA: TGTGCCAGCAGCCAAGATTGGGGCAGGGTTGGAAACACCATATATTTT. This gives the protein CASSQDWGRVGNTIYF. The chain has TRBV4-2 and TRBJ1-3; weak D call: TRBD1 (5 bases). The V end lost 0 bases, the J end lost 3 bases, and 12 bases lay between the germline ends. The CDR3 extends over 16 amino acids. CDR1 and CDR2 from the germline V gene are LGHNA and YNFKEQ.

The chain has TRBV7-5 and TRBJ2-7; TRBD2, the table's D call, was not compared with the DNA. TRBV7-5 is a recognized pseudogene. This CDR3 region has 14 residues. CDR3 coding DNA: TGTGCCAGCAGCTTTTCGCCGGTTTTCTACGAGCAGTACTTC. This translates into CASSFSPVFYEQYF.

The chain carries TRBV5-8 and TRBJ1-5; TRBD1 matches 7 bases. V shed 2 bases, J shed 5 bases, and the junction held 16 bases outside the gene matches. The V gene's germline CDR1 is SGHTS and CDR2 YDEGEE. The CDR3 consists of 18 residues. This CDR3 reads CASSFFIRNDQGDQPQHF. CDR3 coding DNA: TGTGCCAGCAGCTTTTTTATCCGGAATGATCAGGGGGATCAGCCCCAGCATTTT.

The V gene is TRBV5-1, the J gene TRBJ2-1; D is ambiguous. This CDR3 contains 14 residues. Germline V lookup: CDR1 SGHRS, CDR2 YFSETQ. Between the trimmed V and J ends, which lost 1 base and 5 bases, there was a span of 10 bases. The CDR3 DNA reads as TGCGCCAGCAGCTTGACCGGGCCGAACAATGAGCAGTTCTTC. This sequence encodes CASSLTGPNNEQFF.

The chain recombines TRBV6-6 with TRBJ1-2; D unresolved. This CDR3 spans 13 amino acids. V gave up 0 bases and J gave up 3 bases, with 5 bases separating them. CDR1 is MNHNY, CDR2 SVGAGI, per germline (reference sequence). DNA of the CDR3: TGTGCCAGCAGTTACTCTAAGTACTATGGCTACACCTTC. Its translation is CASSYSKYYGYTF.

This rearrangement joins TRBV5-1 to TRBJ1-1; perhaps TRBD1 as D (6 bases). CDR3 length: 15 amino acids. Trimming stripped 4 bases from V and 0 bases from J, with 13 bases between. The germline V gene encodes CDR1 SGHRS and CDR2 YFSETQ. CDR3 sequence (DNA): TGCGCCAGCAGCCCCTTGGGGGCCATGAACACTGAAGCTTTCTTT. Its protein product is CASSPLGAMNTEAFF.

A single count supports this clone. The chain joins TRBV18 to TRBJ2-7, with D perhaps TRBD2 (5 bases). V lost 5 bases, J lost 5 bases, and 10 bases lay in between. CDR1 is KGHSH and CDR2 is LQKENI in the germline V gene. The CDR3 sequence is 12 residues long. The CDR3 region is CASSGGLDEQYF. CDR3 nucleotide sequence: TGTGCCAGCTCAGGAGGTTTGGACGAGCAGTACTTC.